Included here is one T cell receptor beta chain sequence, with context. Assignment of participants to cohorts was predicated upon participant-reported clinical history. This CDR3 region has 17 residues. Trimming cost V 4 bases and J 0 bases, with 19 bases left between them. CDR1 SGHRS and CDR2 YFSETQ come from the germline V gene. These data come from a study of blood T cell repertoires in COVID-19. Study overall: Material from acute and convalescent COVID-19 was sourced from the United States, Italy and Spain.

As processed by the authors: From reference gene primer amplification, estimates of nucleated cell counts were derived. Generated by immunoSEQ multiplex PCR, the TCRdb table keeps only in-frame clones and is missing some. V and J calls and clone size are those listed in that table; D and trimming were worked out from the DNA. Among under 200,000 clones listed, approximately 86% were seen once. Sequencing was performed on PBMCs or T cells enriched from blood (not recorded which). The sequence was collected from a woman aged 40 to 49 in a cohort exposed to, infected with or recovered from COVID-19 (not recorded which). This chain uses TRBV5-1 with TRBJ1-1; possibly TRBD1 for D (6 bases). This chain's CDR3 is CASSRKGQGTMNTEAFF. In DNA, the CDR3 is TGCGCCAGCAGCAGGAAAGGACAAGGGACAATGAACACTGAAGCTTTCTTT.